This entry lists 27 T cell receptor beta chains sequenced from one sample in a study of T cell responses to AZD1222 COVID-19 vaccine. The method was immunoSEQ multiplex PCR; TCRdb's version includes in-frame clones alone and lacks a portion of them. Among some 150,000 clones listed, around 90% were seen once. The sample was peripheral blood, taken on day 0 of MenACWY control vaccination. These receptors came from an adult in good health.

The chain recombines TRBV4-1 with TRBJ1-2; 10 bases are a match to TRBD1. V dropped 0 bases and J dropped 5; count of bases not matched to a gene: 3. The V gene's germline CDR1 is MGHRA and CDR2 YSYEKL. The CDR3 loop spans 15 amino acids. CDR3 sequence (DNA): TGCGCCAGCAGCCAAGAGGGACAGGGGCCATATGGCTACACCTTC. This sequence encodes CASSQEGQGPYGYTF.

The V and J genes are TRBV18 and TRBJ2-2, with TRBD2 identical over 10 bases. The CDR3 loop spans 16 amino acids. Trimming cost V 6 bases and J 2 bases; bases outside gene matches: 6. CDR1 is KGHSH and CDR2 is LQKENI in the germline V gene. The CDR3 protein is CASSSGLAANTGELFF. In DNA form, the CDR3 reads TGTGCCAGCTCGTCCGGACTAGCGGCAAACACCGGGGAGCTGTTTTTT.

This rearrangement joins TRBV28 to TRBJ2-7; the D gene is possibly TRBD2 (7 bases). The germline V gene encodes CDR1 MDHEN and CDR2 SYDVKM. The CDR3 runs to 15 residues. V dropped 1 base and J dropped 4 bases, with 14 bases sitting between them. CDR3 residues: CASSLSQGRGYEQYF. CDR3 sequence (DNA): TGTGCCAGCAGTTTATCGCAGGGGAGGGGGTACGAGCAGTACTTC.

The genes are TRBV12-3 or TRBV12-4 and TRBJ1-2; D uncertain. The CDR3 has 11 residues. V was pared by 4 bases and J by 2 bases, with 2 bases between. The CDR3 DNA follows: TGTGCCAGCAGTTGGAACTATGGCTACACCTTC. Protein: CASSWNYGYTF.

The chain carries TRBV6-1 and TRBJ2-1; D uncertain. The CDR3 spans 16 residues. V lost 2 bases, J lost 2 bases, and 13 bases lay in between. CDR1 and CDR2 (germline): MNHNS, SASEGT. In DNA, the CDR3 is TGTGCCAGCAGTGAATTGCGGTTCGGCCCCTACAATGAGCAGTTCTTC. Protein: CASSELRFGPYNEQFF.

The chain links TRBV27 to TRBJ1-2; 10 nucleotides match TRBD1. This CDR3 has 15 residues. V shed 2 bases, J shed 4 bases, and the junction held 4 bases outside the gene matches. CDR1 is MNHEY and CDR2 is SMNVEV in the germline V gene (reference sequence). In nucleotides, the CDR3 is TGTGCCAGCAGTTTAGAGGGACAGGGGATCTATGGCTACACCTTC. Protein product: CASSLEGQGIYGYTF.

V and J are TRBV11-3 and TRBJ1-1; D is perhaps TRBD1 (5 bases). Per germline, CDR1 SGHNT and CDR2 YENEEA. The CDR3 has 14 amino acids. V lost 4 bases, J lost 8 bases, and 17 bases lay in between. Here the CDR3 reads CASSSSAGRGEAFF. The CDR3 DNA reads TGTGCCAGCAGCTCATCGGCCGGGAGGGGAGAAGCTTTCTTT.

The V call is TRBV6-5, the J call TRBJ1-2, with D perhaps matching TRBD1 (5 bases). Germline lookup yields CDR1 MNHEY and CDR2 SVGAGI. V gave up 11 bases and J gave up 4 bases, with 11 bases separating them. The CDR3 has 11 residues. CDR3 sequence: CAAGTGYGYTF. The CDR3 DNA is TGTGCCGCGGGGACGGGCTATGGCTACACCTTC.

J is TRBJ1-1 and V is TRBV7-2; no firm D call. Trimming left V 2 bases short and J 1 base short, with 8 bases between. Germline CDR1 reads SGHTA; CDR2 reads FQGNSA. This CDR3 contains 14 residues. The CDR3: CASSLFRENTEAFF. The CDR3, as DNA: TGTGCCAGCAGCTTATTCCGGGAGAACACTGAAGCTTTCTTT. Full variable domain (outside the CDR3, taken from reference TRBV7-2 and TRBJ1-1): GAGVSQSPSNKVTEKGKDVELRCDPISGHTALYWYRQSLGQGLEFLIYFQGNSAPDKSGLPSDRFSAERTGGSVSTLTIQRTQQEDSAVYLCASSLFRENTEAFFGQGTRLTVV.

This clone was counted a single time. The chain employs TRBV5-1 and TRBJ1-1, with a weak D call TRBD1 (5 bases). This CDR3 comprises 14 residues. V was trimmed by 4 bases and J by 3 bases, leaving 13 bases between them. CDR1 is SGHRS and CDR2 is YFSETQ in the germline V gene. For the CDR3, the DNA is TGCGCCAGCAGCCCGTCGGTAGGGGACACTGAAGCTTTCTTT. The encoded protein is CASSPSVGDTEAFF.

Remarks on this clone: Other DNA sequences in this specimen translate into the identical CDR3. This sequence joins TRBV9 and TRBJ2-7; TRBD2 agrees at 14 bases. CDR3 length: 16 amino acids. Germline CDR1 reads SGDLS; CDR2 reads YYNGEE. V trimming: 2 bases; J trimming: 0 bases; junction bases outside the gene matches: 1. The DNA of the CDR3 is TGTGCCAGCAGCGTCGGGACTAGCGGGAGCTCCTACGAGCAGTACTTC. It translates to CASSVGTSGSSYEQYF. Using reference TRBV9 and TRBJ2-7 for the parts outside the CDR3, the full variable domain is DSGVTQTPKHLITATGQRVTLRCSPRSGDLSVYWYQQSLDQGLQFLIQYYNGEERAKGNILERFSAQQFPDLHSELNLSSLELGDSALYFCASSVGTSGSSYEQYFGPGTRLTVT.

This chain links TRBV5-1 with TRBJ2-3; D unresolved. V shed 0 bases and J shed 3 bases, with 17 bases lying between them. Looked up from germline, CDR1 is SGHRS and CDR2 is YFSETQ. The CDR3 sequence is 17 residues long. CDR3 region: CASSLGPFKGRTDTQYF. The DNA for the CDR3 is TGCGCCAGCAGCTTGGGACCCTTTAAGGGTCGAACAGATACGCAGTATTTT.

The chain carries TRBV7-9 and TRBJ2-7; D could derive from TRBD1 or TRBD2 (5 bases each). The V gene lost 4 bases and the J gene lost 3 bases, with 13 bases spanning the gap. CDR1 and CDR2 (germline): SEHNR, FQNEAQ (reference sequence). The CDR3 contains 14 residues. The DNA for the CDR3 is TGTGCCAGCAGCTCCGGGACCATCGACTACGAGCAGTACTTC. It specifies CASSSGTIDYEQYF. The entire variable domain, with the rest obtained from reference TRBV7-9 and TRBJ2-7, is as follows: DTGVSQNPRHKITKRGQNVTFRCDPISEHNRLYWYRQTLGQGPEFLTYFQNEAQLEKSRLLSDRFSAERPKGSFSTLEIQRTEQGDSAMYLCASSSGTIDYEQYFGPGTRLTVT.

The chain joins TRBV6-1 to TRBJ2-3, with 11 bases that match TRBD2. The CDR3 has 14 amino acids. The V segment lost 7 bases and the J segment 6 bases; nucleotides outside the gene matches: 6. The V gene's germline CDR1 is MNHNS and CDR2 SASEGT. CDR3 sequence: CASTVAGGSDTQYF. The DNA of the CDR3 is TGTGCCAGCACCGTAGCGGGGGGGTCTGATACGCAGTATTTT.

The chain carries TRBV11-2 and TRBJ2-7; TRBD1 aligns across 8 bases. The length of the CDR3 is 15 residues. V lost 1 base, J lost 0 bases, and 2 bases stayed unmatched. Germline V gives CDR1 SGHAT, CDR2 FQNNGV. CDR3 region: CASSLGTGSSYEQYF. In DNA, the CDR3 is TGTGCCAGCAGCTTAGGGACAGGGAGCTCCTACGAGCAGTACTTC.

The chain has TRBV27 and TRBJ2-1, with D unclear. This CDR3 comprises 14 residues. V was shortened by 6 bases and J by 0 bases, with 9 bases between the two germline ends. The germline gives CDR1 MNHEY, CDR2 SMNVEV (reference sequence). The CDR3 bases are TGTGCCAGCAGCATCATGAGCTCCTACAATGAGCAGTTCTTC. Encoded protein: CASSIMSSYNEQFF.

CDR3 sequence reads: CASSLIQGGTEAFF. The DNA for the CDR3 is TGCGCCAGCAGCTTGATTCAGGGCGGGACTGAAGCTTTCTTT. V usage is TRBV5-1 and J usage is TRBJ1-1, with D maybe TRBD1 (5 bases). The CDR3 runs to 14 residues. V gave up 1 base and J gave up 5 bases, with 12 bases separating them. CDR1 SGHRS and CDR2 YFSETQ come from the germline V gene.

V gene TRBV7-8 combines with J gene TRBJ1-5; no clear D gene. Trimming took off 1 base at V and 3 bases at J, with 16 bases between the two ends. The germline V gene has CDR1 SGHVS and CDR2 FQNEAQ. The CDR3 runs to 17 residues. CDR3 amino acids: CASSLGASGLANQPQHF. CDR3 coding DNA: TGTGCCAGCAGCTTAGGGGCGAGCGGGCTAGCCAATCAGCCCCAGCATTTT.

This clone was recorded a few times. The CDR3 coding sequence is TGTGCCAGCAGTCCCTATGGCAGGGGGACTCATAGCAATCAGCCCCAGCATTTT. Its protein is CASSPYGRGTHSNQPQHF. The chain recombines TRBV28 with TRBJ1-5; 7 nucleotides agree with TRBD1. The V segment lost 5 bases and the J segment 0 bases; nucleotides outside the gene matches: 13. The CDR3 is made up of 18 amino acids. The germline gives CDR1 MDHEN, CDR2 SYDVKM.

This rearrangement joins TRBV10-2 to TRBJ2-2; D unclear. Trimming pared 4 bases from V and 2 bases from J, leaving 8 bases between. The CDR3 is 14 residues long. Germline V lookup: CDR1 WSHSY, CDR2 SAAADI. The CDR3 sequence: CASSGFFNTGELFF. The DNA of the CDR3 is TGCGCCAGCAGTGGATTCTTTAACACCGGGGAGCTGTTTTTT.

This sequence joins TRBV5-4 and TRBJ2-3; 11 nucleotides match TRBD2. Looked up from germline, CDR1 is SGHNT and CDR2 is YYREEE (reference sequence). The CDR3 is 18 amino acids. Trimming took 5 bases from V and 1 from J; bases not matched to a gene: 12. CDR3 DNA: TGTGCCAGCAGTTCCCCCGACGGGACTAGCGGTCGCACAGATACGCAGTATTTT. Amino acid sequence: CASSSPDGTSGRTDTQYF.

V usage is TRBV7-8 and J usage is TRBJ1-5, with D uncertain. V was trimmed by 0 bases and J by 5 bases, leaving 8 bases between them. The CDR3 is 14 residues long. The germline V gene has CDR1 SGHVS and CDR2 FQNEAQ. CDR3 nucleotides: TGTGCCAGCAGCTTAGCCGAAGTGGATCAGCCCCAGCATTTT. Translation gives CASSLAEVDQPQHF.

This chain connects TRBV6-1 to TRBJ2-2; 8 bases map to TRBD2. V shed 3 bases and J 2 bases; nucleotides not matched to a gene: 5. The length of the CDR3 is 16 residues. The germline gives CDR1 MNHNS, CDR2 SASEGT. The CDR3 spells CASSDIGGVNTGELFF. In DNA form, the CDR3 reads TGTGCCAGCAGTGACATCGGGGGGGTAAACACCGGGGAGCTGTTTTTT.

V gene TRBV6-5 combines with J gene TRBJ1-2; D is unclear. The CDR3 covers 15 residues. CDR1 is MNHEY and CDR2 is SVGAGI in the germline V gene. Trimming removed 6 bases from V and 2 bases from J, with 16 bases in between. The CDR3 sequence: CASRIGQVGNYGYTF. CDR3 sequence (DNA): TGTGCCAGCAGGATAGGGCAGGTTGGGAACTATGGCTACACCTTC.

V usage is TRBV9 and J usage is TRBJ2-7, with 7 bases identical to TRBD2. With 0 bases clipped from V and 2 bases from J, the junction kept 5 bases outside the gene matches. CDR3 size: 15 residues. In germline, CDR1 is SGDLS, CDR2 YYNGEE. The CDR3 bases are TGTGCCAGCAGCGTAGCCCCCGGGGGGACCTACGAGCAGTACTTC. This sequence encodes CASSVAPGGTYEQYF.

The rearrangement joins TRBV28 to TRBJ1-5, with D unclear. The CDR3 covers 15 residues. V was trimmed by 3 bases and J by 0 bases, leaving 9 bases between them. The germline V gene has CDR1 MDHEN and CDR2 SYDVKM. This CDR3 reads CASSLHSNSNQPQHF. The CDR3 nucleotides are TGTGCCAGCAGTTTGCACAGTAATAGCAATCAGCCCCAGCATTTT.

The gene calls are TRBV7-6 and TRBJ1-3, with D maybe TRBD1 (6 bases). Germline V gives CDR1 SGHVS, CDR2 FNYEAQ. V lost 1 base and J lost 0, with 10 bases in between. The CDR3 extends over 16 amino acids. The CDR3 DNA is TGTGCCAGCAGCTTAGGACAGGTCAACTCTGGAAACACCATATATTTT. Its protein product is CASSLGQVNSGNTIYF.